What follows are 15 T cell receptor beta chains derived from one specimen sequenced in a study of OX40 agonist ivuxolimab in advanced cancers. Generated by immunoSEQ multiplex PCR, the TCRdb table keeps only in-frame clones and is missing some. The table has about 42,000 clones, around 89% seen once. Sample: CD4+ or CD8+ T cells sorted from blood, taken in a trial of the OX40 agonist ivuxolimab. Receptors were obtained from an adult with an advanced solid tumor such as melanoma, head and neck, liver or kidney cancer.

The CDR3 region has the DNA TGTGCCAGCTCACCGGCGTTGAACACCGGGGAGCTGTTTTTT. This gives the protein CASSPALNTGELFF. This chain links TRBV18 with TRBJ2-2; D gene unclear. V was pared by 3 bases and J by 1 base, with 6 bases between. This CDR3 has 14 amino acids. Germline CDR1 reads KGHSH; CDR2 reads LQKENI.

In its sample, this clone is medium-sized. The CDR3 sequence is CASGDRGVSTEAFF. The CDR3 DNA reads TGTGCCAGCGGGGACAGGGGAGTTTCGACTGAAGCTTTCTTT. The chain employs TRBV6-1 and TRBJ1-1; 10 bases fit TRBD1. The CDR3 runs 14 residues. Trimming cost V 8 bases and J 5 bases; bases outside gene matches: 8. In germline, CDR1 is MNHNS, CDR2 SASEGT.

This chain's CDR3 is CASSPGQGAGYTF. The CDR3 nucleotides read TGTGCCAGCAGCCCAGGACAGGGGGCTGGCTACACCTTC. The chain recombines TRBV13 with TRBJ1-2, with 11 bases that match TRBD1. The germline V gene encodes CDR1 PRHDT and CDR2 FYEKMQ (reference sequence). The CDR3 is made up of 13 amino acids. Losses at the gene ends were 5 bases for V and 7 bases for J; bases not matched to a gene: 3. Full variable domain (outside the CDR3, taken from reference TRBV13 and TRBJ1-2): AAGVIQSPRHLIKEKRETATLKCYPIPRHDTVYWYQQGPGQDPQFLISFYEKMQSDKGSIPDRFSAQQFSDYHSELNMSSLELGDSALYFCASSPGQGAGYTFGSGTRLTVV.

The count of this clone is one. The V gene is TRBV18, the J gene TRBJ2-1; D remains ambiguous. The V and J ends lost 5 bases and 10 bases respectively, with 12 bases between them. The CDR3 is made up of 12 amino acids. Germline CDR1 is KGHSH and CDR2 is LQKENI. The CDR3 here is CASSKGREEQFF. The CDR3 DNA reads as TGTGCCAGCTCAAAGGGTAGAGAGGAGCAGTTCTTC.

This chain joins TRBV4-2 and TRBJ2-1; D is tentatively TRBD1 or TRBD2 (5 bases each). The ends were cut back, 1 base at V and 4 bases at J, with 11 bases in the middle. Per germline, CDR1 LGHNA and CDR2 YNFKEQ. The CDR3 sequence is 15 residues long. CDR3 amino acids: CASSQGDGSYNEQFF. The CDR3 DNA is TGTGCCAGCAGCCAAGGGGACGGATCATACAATGAGCAGTTCTTC.

The rearrangement uses TRBV19 and TRBJ1-5; no firm D call. Per germline, CDR1 LNHDA and CDR2 SQIVND (reference sequence). The CDR3 loop spans 15 amino acids. Trimming shortened V by 1 base and J by 2 bases, and 9 bases separated the two germline ends. Here the CDR3 reads CASSIGNAGNQPQHF. CDR3 DNA: TGTGCCAGTAGTATAGGGAATGCTGGCAATCAGCCCCAGCATTTT.

CDR3 in amino acids: CAISEDYRVTGELFF. The CDR3 bases are TGTGCCATCAGTGAGGATTACAGGGTCACCGGGGAGCTGTTTTTT. J is TRBJ2-2 and V is TRBV10-3; D may be TRBD1 (6 bases). The CDR3 is 15 residues long. Germline V CDR1 and CDR2: ENHRY, SYGVKD. The V and J ends lost 2 bases and 4 bases respectively, with 11 bases between them.

V and J are TRBV5-4 and TRBJ1-1; D might be TRBD1 (5 bases). Germline CDR1 SGHNT, CDR2 YYREEE (reference sequence). This CDR3 spans 15 amino acids. V dropped 0 bases and J dropped 7 bases, with 16 bases sitting between them. For the CDR3, the DNA is TGTGCCAGCAGCTTGGTAAGATCCTCGGACAATGAAGCTTTCTTT. Its translation is CASSLVRSSDNEAFF. The variable domain in full, with the rest retrieved from reference TRBV5-4 and TRBJ1-1, is ETGVTQSPTHLIKTRGQQVTLRCSSQSGHNTVSWYQQALGQGPQFIFQYYREEENGRGNFPPRFSGLQFPNYSSELNVNALELDDSALYLCASSLVRSSDNEAFFGQGTRLTVV.

V gene TRBV25-1 combines with J gene TRBJ2-1; 9 bases are shared with TRBD2. This CDR3 has 15 amino acids. Trimming cost V 6 bases and J 8 bases; bases outside gene matches: 11. The germline gives CDR1 MGHDK, CDR2 SYGVNS. In nucleotides, the CDR3 is TGTGCCAGCAGCAATGTAGCGGGGGATGGTTATGAGCAGTTCTTC. Its protein product is CASSNVAGDGYEQFF.

This clone was found a few times. The chain carries TRBV2 and TRBJ1-3; unclear D gene. The germline gives CDR1 SNHLY, CDR2 FYNNEI. Trimming removed 11 bases from V and 9 bases from J, with 17 bases in between. The length of the CDR3 is 12 residues. Here the CDR3 DNA reads TGTGCCTCCAGTCCCAGTTTGAGCACCATATATTTT. This gives the protein CASSPSLSTIYF.

The chain couples TRBV28 to TRBJ2-7; maybe TRBD2 (5 bases). Trimming stripped 6 bases from V and 3 bases from J, with 18 bases between. The V gene's germline CDR1 is MDHEN and CDR2 SYDVKM. The CDR3 consists of 15 residues. The CDR3 protein is CASSPGRGRLYEQYF. The CDR3 DNA follows: TGTGCCAGCAGCCCCGGGCGAGGGAGACTCTACGAGCAGTACTTC.

This chain uses TRBV28 with TRBJ2-6; D unclear. The length of the CDR3 is 12 residues. Germline V gene data show CDR1 as MDHEN and CDR2 as SYDVKM. Trimming took 6 bases from V and 2 from J, leaving 2 bases between them. CDR3 nucleotides: TGTGCCAGCAGCCCTGGGGCCAACGTCCTGACTTTC. The encoded protein is CASSPGANVLTF.

This rearrangement joins TRBV6-1 to TRBJ2-1; 7 nucleotides match TRBD2. CDR3 size: 15 residues. Per germline, CDR1 MNHNS and CDR2 SASEGT. V was pared by 4 bases and J by 0 bases, with 3 bases of the junction left unmatched. This CDR3 is CASSALADSYNEQFF. The CDR3 DNA follows: TGTGCCAGCAGTGCCCTAGCGGACTCCTACAATGAGCAGTTCTTC.

The chain combines TRBV11-2 with TRBJ1-3; D not certain. The CDR3 is 14 residues long. Germline V gene lookup returns CDR1 SGHAT and CDR2 FQNNGV. V lost 2 bases and J 0 bases, leaving 5 bases between the germline ends. CDR3 in DNA: TGTGCCAGCAGCTTACGGCTCTCTGGAAACACCATATATTTT. Translated, it gives CASSLRLSGNTIYF.

This clone was seen a few times. This chain joins TRBV29-1 and TRBJ2-3; D remains unclear. The germline CDR1 and CDR2 sequences are SQVTM and ANQGSEA. V dropped 5 bases and J dropped 2 bases, with 14 bases sitting between them. The CDR3 sequence is 14 residues long. CDR3 nucleotides: TGCAGCGTTTTGGGCCAGCGCTTCACAGATACGCAGTATTTT. Its protein is CSVLGQRFTDTQYF.